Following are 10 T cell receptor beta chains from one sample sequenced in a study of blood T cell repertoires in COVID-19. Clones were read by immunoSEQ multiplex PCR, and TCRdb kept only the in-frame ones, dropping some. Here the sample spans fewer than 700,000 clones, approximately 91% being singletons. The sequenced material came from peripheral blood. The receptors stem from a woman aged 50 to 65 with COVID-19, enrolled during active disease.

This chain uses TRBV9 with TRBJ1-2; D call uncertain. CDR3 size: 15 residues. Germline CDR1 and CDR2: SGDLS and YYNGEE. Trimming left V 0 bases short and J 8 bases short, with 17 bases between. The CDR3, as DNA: TGTGCCAGCAGCGTAGAGGGCATTCCAAGGGAGGGCTACACCTTC. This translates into CASSVEGIPREGYTF. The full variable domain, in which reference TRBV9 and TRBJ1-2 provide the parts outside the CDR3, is DSGVTQTPKHLITATGQRVTLRCSPRSGDLSVYWYQQSLDQGLQFLIQYYNGEERAKGNILERFSAQQFPDLHSELNLSSLELGDSALYFCASSVEGIPREGYTFGSGTRLTVV.

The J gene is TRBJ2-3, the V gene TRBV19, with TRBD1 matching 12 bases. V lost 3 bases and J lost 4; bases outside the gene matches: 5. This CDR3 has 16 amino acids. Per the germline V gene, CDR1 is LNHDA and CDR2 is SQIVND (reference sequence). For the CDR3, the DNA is TGTGCCAGTAGTATCCCGGGACAGGGGGCACCAGATACGCAGTATTTT. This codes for CASSIPGQGAPDTQYF.

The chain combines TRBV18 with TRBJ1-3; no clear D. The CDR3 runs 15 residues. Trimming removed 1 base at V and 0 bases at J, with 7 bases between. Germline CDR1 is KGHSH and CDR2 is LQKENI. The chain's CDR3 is CASSPLRGSGNTIYF. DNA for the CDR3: TGTGCCAGCTCACCACTTCGGGGCTCTGGAAACACCATATATTTT.

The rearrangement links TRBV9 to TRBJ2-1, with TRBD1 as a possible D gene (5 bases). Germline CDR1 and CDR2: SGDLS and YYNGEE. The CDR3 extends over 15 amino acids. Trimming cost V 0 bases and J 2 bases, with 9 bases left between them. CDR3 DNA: TGTGCCAGCAGCGTAGGACAGCAGCCCTACAATGAGCAGTTCTTC. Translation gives CASSVGQQPYNEQFF.

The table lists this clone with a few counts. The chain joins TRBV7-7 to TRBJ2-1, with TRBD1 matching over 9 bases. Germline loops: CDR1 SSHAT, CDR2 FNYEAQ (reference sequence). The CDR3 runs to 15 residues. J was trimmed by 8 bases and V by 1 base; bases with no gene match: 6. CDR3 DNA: TGTGCCAGCAGCTTAGGCGGGACAGGGTATGATGAGCAGTTCTTC. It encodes CASSLGGTGYDEQFF. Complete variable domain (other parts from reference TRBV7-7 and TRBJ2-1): GAGVSQSPRYKVTKRGQDVTLRCDPISSHATLYWYQQALGQGPEFLTYFNYEAQPDKSGLPSDRFSAERPEGSISTLTIQRTEQRDSAMYRCASSLGGTGYDEQFFGPGTRLTVL.

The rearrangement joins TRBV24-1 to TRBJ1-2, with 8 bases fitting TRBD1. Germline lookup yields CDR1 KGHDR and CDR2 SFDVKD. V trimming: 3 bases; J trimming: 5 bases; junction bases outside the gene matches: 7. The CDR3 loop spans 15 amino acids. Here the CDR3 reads CATSDQAGGVYGYTF. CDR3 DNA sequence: TGTGCCACCAGTGATCAGGCAGGGGGCGTATATGGCTACACCTTC.

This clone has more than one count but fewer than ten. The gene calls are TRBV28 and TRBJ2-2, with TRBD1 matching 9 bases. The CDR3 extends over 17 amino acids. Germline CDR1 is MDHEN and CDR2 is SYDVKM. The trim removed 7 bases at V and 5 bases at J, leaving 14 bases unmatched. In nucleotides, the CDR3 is TGTGCCAGCACTTCGCCCAGGGGACAGGGAGTGACCGGGGAGCTGTTTTTT. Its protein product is CASTSPRGQGVTGELFF.

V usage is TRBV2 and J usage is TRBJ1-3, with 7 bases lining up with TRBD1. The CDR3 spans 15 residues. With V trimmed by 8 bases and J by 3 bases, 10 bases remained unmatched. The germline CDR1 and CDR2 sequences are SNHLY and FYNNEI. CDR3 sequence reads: CASRTIGGGGNTIYF. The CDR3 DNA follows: TGTGCCAGCCGTACGATAGGGGGCGGTGGAAACACCATATATTTT. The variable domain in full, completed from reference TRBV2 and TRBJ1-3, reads EPEVTQTPSHQVTQMGQEVILRCVPISNHLYFYWYRQILGQKVEFLVSFYNNEISEKSEIFDDQFSVERPDGSNFTLKIRSTKLEDSAMYFCASRTIGGGGNTIYFGEGSWLTVV.

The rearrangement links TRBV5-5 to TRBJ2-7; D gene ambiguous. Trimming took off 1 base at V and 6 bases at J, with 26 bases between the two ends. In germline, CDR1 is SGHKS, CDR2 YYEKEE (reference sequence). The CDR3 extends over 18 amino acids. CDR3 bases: TGTGCCAGCAGCTTGTACGTCTCTGCTCTCCGTAGTTCTGTCGAGCAGTACTTC. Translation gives CASSLYVSALRSSVEQYF.

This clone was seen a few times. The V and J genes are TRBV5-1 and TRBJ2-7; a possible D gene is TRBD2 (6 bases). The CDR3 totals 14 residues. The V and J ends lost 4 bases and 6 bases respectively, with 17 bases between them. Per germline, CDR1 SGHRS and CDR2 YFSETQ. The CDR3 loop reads CASSPGGGGREQYF. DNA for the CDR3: TGCGCCAGCAGCCCCGGGGGAGGTGGTCGCGAGCAGTACTTC.